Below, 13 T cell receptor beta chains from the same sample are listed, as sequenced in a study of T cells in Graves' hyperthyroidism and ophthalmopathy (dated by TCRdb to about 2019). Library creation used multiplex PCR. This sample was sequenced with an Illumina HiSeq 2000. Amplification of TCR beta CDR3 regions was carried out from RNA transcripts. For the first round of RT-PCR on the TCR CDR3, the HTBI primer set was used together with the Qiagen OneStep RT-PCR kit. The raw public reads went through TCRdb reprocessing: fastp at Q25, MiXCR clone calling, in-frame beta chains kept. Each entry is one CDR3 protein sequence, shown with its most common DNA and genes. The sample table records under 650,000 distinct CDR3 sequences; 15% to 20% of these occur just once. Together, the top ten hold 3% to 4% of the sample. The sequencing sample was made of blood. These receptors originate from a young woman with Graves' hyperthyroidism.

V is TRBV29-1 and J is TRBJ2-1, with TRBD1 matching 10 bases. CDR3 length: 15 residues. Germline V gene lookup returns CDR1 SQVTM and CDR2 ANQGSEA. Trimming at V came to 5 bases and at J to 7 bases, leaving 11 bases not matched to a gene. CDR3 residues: CSVILSGTGVNEQFF. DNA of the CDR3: TGCAGCGTTATACTGTCCGGGACAGGGGTTAATGAGCAGTTCTTC.

CDR3 bases: TGTGCCACCAAGACGGGAAGCTCCTACGAGCAGTACTTC. It codes for CATKTGSSYEQYF. The V and J genes are TRBV7-9 and TRBJ2-7; weak D call: TRBD2 (5 bases). Germline CDR1 SEHNR, CDR2 FQNEAQ (reference sequence). V was cut by 10 bases and J by 0 bases, with 13 bases left in between. The CDR3 is 13 amino acids.

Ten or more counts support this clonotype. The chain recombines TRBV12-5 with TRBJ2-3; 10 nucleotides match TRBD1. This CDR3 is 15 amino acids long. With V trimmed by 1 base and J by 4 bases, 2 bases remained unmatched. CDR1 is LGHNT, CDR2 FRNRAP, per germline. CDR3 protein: CASGLETGGSDTQYF. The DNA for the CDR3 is TGTGCTAGTGGTTTGGAGACAGGGGGCTCAGATACGCAGTATTTT.

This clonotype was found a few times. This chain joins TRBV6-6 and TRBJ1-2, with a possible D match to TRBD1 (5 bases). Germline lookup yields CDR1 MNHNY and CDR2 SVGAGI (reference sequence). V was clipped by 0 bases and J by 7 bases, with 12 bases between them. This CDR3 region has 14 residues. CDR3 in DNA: TGTGCCAGCAGTTACTCACAGGAGGCGGGTGGCTACACCTTC. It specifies CASSYSQEAGGYTF.

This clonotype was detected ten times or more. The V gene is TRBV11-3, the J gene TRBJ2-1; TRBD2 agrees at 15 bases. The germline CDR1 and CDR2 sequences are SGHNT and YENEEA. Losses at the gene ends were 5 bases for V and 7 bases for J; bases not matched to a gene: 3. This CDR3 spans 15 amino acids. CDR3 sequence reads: CASSRGTSGRNEQFF. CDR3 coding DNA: TGTGCCAGCAGCCGGGGGACTAGCGGGAGGAATGAGCAGTTCTTC.

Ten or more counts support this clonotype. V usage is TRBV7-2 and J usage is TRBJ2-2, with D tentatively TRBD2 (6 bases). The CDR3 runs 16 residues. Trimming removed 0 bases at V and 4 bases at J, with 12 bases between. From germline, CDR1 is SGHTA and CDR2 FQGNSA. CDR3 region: CASSLAAGRTTGELFF. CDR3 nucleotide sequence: TGTGCCAGCAGCTTAGCAGCAGGGAGGACCACCGGGGAGCTGTTTTTT.

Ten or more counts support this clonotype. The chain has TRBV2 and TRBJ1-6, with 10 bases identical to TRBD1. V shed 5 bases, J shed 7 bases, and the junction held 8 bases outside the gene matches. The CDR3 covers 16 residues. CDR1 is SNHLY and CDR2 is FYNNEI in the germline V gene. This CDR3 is CASSSEGTGANSPLHF. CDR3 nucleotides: TGTGCCAGCAGTTCCGAAGGGACAGGGGCGAATTCACCCCTCCACTTT. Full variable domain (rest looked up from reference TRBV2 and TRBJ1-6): EPEVTQTPSHQVTQMGQEVILRCVPISNHLYFYWYRQILGQKVEFLVSFYNNEISEKSEIFDDQFSVERPDGSNFTLKIRSTKLEDSAMYFCASSSEGTGANSPLHFGNGTRLTVT.

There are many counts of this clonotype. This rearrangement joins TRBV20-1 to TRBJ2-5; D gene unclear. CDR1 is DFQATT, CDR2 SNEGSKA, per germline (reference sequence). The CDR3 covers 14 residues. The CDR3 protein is CSPKPFREQETQYF. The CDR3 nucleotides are TGCAGCCCCAAACCCTTTCGAGAACAAGAGACCCAGTACTTC.

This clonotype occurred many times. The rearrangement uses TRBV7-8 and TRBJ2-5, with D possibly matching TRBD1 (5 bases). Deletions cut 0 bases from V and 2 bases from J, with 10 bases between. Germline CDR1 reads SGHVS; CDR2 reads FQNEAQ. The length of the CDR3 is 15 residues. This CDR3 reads CASSLASQGQETQYF. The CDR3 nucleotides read TGTGCCAGCAGCTTAGCGTCTCAGGGACAAGAGACCCAGTACTTC. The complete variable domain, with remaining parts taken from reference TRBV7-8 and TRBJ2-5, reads GAGVSQSPRYKVAKRGQDVALRCDPISGHVSLFWYQQALGQGPEFLTYFQNEAQLDKSGLPSDRFFAERPEGSVSTLKIQRTQQEDSAVYLCASSLASQGQETQYFGPGTRLLVL.

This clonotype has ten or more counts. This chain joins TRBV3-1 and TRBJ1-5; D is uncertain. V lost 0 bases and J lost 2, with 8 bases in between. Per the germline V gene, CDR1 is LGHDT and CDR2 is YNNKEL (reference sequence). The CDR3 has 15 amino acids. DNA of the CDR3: TGTGCCAGCAGCCAAGATTTAAAGGGCAATCAGCCCCAGCATTTT. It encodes CASSQDLKGNQPQHF.

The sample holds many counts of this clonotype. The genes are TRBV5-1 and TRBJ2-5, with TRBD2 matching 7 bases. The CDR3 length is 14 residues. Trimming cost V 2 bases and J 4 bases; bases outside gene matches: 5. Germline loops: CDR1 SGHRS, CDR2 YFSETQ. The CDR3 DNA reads TGCGCCAGCAGCTTTGTATCGGGAGGAGAGACCCAGTACTTC. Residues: CASSFVSGGETQYF.

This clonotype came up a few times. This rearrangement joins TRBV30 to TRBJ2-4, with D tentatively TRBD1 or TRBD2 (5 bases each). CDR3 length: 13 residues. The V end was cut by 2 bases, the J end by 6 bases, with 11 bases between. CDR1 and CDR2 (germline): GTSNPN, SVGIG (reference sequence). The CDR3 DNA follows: TGTGCCTGGAGTACGGGGCCACGAAACATTCAGTACTTC. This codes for CAWSTGPRNIQYF.

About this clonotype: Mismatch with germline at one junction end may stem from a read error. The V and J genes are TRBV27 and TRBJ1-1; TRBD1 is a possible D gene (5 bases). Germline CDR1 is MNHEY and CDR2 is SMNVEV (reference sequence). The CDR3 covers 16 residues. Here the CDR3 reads CAGSPSGPKINTEAFF. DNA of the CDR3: TGTGCCGGCAGTCCGTCGGGACCTAAGATAAACACTGAAGCTTTCTTT.